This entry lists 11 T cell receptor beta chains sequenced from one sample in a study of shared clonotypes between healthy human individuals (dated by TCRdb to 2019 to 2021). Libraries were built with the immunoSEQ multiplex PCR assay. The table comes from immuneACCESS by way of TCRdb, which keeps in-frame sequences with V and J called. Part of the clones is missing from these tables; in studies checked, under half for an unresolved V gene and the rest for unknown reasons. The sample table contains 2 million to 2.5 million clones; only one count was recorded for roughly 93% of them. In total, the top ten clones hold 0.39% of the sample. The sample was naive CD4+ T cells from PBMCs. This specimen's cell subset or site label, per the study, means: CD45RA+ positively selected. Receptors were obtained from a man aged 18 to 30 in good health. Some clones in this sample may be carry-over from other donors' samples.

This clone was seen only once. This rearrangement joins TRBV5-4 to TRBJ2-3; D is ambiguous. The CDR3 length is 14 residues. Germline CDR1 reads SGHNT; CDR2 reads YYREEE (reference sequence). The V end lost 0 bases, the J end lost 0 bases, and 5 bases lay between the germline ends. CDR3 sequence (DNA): TGTGCCAGCAGCTTGGCTTCGAGCACAGATACGCAGTATTTT. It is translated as CASSLASSTDTQYF. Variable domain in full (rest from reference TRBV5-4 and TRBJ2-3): ETGVTQSPTHLIKTRGQQVTLRCSSQSGHNTVSWYQQALGQGPQFIFQYYREEENGRGNFPPRFSGLQFPNYSSELNVNALELDDSALYLCASSLASSTDTQYFGPGTRLTVL.

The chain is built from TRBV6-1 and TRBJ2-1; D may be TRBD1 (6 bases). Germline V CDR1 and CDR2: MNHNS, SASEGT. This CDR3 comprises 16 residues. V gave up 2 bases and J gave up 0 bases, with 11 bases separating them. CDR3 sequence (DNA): TGTGCCAGCAGTGAATACAGGGCAAGCTCCTACAATGAGCAGTTCTTC. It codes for CASSEYRASSYNEQFF.

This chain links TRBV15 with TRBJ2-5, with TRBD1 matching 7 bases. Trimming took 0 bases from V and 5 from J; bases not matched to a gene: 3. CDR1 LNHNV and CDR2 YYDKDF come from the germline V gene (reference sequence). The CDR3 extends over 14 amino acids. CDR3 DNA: TGTGCCACCAGCAGAGATTCCAGGGGGGAGACCCAGTACTTC. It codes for CATSRDSRGETQYF.

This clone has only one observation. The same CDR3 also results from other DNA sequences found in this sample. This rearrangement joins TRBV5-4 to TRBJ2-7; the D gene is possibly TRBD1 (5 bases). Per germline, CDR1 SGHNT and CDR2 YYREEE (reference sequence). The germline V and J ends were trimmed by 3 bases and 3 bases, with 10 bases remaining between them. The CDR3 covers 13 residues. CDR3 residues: CASSSGSSYEQYF. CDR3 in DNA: TGTGCCAGCAGCTCAGGGTCAAGCTACGAGCAGTACTTC.

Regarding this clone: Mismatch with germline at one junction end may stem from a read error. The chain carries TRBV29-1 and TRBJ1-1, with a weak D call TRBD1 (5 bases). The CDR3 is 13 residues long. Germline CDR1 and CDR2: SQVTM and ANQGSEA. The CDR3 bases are TGCAGCGCTGAAGACGGGGGGATCACTGAAGCTTTCTTT. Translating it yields CSAEDGGITEAFF.

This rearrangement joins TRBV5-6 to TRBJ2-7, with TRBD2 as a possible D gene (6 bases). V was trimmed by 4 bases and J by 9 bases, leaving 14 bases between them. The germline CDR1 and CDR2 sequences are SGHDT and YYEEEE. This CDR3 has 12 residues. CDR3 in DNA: TGTGCCAGCAGCCGGGGACTCGAGGGGCAGTACTTC. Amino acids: CASSRGLEGQYF.

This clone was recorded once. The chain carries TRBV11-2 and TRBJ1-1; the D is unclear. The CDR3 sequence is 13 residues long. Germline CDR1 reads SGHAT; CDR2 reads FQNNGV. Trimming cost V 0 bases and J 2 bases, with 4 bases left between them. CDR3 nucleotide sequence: TGTGCCAGCAGCTTAGATCACAACACTGAAGCTTTCTTT. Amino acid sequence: CASSLDHNTEAFF.

Here the CDR3 DNA reads TGCGCCAGCAGCTTGTCGCTAGCGGGAGACGAGCAGTACTTC. As protein: CASSLSLAGDEQYF. The chain joins TRBV5-1 to TRBJ2-7; TRBD2 matches at 10 bases. V shed 1 base, J shed 5 bases, and the junction held 3 bases outside the gene matches. Germline CDR1 reads SGHRS; CDR2 reads YFSETQ. The CDR3 contains 14 residues. Full variable domain (rest looked up from reference TRBV5-1 and TRBJ2-7): KAGVTQTPRYLIKTRGQQVTLSCSPISGHRSVSWYQQTPGQGLQFLFEYFSETQRNKGNFPGRFSGRQFSNSRSEMNVSTLELGDSALYLCASSLSLAGDEQYFGPGTRLTVT.

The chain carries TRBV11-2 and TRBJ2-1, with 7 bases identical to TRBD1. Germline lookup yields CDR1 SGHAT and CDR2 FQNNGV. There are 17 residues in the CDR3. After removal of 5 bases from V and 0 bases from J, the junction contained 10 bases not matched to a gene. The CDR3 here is CASSLRPTGLSYNEQFF. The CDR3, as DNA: TGTGCCAGCAGCCTGCGACCGACAGGGCTCTCCTACAATGAGCAGTTCTTC.

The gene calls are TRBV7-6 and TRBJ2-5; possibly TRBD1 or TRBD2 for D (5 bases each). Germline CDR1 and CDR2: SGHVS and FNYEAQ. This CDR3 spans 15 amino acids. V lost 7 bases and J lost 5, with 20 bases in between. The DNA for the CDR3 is TGTGCCAGCATCCTCGCCGGGACCCCCGGGGAGACCCAGTACTTC. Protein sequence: CASILAGTPGETQYF. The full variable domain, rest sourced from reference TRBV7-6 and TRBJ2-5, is GAGVSQSPRYKVTKRGQDVALRCDPISGHVSLYWYRQALGQGPEFLTYFNYEAQQDKSGLPNDRFSAERPEGSISTLTIQRTEQRDSAMYRCASILAGTPGETQYFGPGTRLLVL.

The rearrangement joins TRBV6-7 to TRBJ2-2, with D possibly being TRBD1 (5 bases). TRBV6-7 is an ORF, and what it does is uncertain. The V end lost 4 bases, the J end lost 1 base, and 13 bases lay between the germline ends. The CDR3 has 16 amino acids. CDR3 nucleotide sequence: TGTGCCAGCAGTTGTTCCCCGACAGAGAACACCGGGGAGCTGTTTTTT. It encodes CASSCSPTENTGELFF.